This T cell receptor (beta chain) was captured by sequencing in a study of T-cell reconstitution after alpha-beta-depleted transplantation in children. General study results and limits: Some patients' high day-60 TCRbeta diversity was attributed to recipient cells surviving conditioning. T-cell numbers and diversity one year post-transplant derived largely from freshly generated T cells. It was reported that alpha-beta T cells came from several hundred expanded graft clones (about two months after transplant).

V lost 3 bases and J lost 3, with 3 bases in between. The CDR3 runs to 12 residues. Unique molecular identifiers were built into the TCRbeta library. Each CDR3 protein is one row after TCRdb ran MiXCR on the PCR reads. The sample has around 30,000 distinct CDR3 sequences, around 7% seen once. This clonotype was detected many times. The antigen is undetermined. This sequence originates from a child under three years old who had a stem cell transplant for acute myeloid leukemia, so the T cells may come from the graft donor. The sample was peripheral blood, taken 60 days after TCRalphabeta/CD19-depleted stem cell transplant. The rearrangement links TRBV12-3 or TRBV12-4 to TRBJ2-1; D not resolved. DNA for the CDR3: TGTGCCAGCAGTTTTGGCTACAATGAGCAGTTCTTC. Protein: CASSFGYNEQFF.